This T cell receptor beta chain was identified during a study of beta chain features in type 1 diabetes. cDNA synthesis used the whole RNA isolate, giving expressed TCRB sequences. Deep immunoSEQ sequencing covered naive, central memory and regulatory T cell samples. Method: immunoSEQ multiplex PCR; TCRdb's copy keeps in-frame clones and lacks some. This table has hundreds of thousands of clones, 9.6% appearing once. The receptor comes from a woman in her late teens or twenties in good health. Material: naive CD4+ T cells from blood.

The CDR3 protein is CASSSGRAGTGELFF. The DNA for the CDR3 is TGTGCCAGCAGCTCGGGAAGGGCCGGCACCGGGGAGCTGTTTTTT. J is TRBJ2-2 and V is TRBV7-9; TRBD2 might be the D (5 bases). CDR1 is SEHNR and CDR2 is FQNEAQ in the germline V gene (reference sequence). This CDR3 contains 15 residues. V was trimmed by 4 bases and J by 4 bases, leaving 13 bases between them.